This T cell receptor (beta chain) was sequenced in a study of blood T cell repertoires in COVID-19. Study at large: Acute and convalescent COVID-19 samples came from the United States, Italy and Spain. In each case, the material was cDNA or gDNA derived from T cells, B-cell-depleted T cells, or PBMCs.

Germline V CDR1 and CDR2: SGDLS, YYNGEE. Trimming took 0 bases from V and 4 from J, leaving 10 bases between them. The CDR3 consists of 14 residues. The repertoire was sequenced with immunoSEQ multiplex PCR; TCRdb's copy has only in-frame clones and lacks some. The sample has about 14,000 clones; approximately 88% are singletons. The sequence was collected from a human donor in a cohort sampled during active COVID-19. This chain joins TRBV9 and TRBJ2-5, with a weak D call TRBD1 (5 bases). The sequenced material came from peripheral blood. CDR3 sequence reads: CASSVGLTAETQYF. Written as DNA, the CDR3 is TGTGCCAGCAGCGTAGGACTGACAGCAGAGACCCAGTACTTC.